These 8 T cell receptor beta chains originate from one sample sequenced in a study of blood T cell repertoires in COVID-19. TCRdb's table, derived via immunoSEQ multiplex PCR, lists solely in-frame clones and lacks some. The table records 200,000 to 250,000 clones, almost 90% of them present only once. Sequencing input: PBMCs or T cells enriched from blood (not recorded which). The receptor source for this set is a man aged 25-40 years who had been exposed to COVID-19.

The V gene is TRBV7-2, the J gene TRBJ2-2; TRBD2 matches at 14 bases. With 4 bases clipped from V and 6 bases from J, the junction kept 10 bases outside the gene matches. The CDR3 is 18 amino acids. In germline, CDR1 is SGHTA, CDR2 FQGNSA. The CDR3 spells CASSSQGLAGDLAGELFF. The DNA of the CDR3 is TGTGCCAGCAGCTCTCAGGGACTAGCGGGGGACCTAGCCGGGGAGCTGTTTTTT.

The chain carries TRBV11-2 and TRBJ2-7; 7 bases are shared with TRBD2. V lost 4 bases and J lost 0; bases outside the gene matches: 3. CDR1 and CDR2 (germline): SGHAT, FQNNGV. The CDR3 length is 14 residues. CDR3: CASSSGGSSYEQYF. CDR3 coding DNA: TGTGCCAGCAGCTCCGGGGGGAGCTCCTACGAGCAGTACTTC.

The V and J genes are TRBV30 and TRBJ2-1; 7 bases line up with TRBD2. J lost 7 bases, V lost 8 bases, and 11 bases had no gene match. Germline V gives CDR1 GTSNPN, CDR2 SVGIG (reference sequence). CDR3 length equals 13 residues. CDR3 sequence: CAQIAGGSNEQFF. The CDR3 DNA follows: TGTGCCCAGATCGCCGGGGGGTCTAATGAGCAGTTCTTC.

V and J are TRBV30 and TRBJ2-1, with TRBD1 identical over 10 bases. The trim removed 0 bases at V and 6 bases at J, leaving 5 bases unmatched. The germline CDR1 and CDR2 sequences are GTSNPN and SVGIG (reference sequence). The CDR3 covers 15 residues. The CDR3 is CAWSVGTGVGNEQFF. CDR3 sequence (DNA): TGTGCCTGGAGTGTAGGGACAGGGGTCGGCAATGAGCAGTTCTTC.

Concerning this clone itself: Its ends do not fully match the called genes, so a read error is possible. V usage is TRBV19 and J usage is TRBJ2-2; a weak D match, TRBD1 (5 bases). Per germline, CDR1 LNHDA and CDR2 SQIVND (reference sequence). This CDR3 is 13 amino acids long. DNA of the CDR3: TGTGCCAGTAGTATTATGGACACTGGGGAGCTGTTTTTT. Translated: CASSIMDTGELFF.

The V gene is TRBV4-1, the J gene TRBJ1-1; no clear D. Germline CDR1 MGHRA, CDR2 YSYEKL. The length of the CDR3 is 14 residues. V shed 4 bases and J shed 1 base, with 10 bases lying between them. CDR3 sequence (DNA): TGCGCCAGCAGCCCCTACGAGGGGAACACTGAAGCTTTCTTT. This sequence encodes CASSPYEGNTEAFF.

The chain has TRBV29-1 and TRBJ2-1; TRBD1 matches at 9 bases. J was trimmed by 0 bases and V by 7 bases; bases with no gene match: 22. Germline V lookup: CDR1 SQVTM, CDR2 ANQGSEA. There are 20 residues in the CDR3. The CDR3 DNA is TGCAGCGCCGAGGACCCGGGACAGGGAATTAAACGGGGCTCCTACAATGAGCAGTTCTTC. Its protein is CSAEDPGQGIKRGSYNEQFF.

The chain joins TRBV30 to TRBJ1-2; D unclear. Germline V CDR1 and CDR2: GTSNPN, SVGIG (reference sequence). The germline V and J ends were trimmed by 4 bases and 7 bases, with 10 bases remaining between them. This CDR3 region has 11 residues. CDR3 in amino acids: CAWKEGVGYTF. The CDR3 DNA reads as TGTGCCTGGAAGGAGGGTGTTGGCTACACCTTC.